This T cell receptor beta chain stems from a study of blood T cell repertoires in COVID-19 (dated by TCRdb to 2018 to 2020). Study-level background: Samples from collaborators originated in the United States, Italy and Spain and spanned both the acute and convalescent phases of COVID-19. The prospective study material was composed of cDNA or gDNA derived from T cells, B-cell-depleted T cells, or PBMCs. Deeply sampled blood TCRbeta repertoires from subjects exposed to, actively infected with, or recovered from COVID-19 were included in the dataset. The repertoires were released in a freely available public database meant as a resource for research on the immune response to SARS-CoV-2. Samples were obtained from the ongoing ImmuneRACE study (first 160 participants) and from 1,254 subjects provided by 6 global collaborators. Nearly every sample came with metadata listing a de-identified subject ID, COVID-19 status, age in years and sex. Where HLA class I and class II types were available, the types were taken from metadata supplied by the sample provider, not from assay-based typing. What the work shows at the level of the full study, not this receptor alone: The amount of clinical and demographic metadata varied by source and participant and was provided uncurated.

Whole blood was collected in K2EDTA tubes by collaborating institutions according to the institutions' own protocols. For TCRbeta analysis, collaborators shipped samples as frozen whole blood, isolated PBMCs, or DNA extracted from either of those sample types. The immunoSEQ Assay, a bias-controlled multiplex PCR, was used to amplify TCRbeta CDR3 regions from genomic DNA. Turning to the authors' computational methods: The number of nucleated cells in each sample was estimated from the amplification of reference gene primers within the assay. To quantify the absolute abundance of each unique TCRbeta CDR3 rearrangement, sequence reads were collapsed and filtered. For each sample, productive Simpson clonality was calculated as the square root of Simpson's diversity index across productive rearrangements. TCRdb holds this immuneACCESS table with in-frame rearrangements only. Some clones are missing; in checked studies, unresolved V genes explain under half, and the rest has no known cause. Clone size and the V and J calls come from that table; the DNA yielded D and trimming. Recorded for this sample are a few hundred thousand clones; over 65% of them occurred a single time. More than 2.5% of the sample rests with the top ten.

About this clone itself: The antigen it binds to is not known. The input lacks base qualities; no much larger clone sits a single base away.

The germline V gene (reference sequence) specifies MNHNY as CDR1 and SVGAGI as CDR2. From cysteine to phenylalanine, the CDR3 is 15 amino acids long. Only the CDR3 portion is preserved as DNA: 45 bases, with reading frame beginning at the first base. The V and J ends are trimmed by 2 bases and 2 bases, leaving 12 bases between them. The V and J genes are TRBV6-6 and TRBJ2-5; the D gene is perhaps TRBD2, on 7 matching bases. The receptor was isolated from a woman older than 75 with acute or convalescent COVID-19. The sample comprised peripheral blood. CDR3 sequence: CASSYGGGAQETQYF. The nucleotide sequence is given as TGTGCCAGCAGTTACGGTGGGGGGGCTCAAGAGACCCAGTACTTC.